This TCR beta chain was documented in a study of T cells in Graves' hyperthyroidism and ophthalmopathy. Whole-study results and caveats: The majority of expanded thyroid clonotypes above 0.001 also appeared in blood. Separation of ophthalmopathy from stable hyperthyroidism was achieved by a 13 V-J model.

This clonotype was observed at least ten times. Its matching antigen is unknown. A junction end diverges from the germline sequence, so it may reflect a read error. Patients with uncontrolled infections, other autoimmune diseases, pregnancy or lactation were excluded. Orbital computed tomography, thyroid ultrasound, serum thyroxine and TRAb, and clinical symptoms together informed the diagnoses. There are 13 residues in the CDR3. The V gene's germline CDR1 is SSHAT and CDR2 FNYEAQ (reference sequence). RNA transcripts served as the template for amplifying TCR beta CDR3 regions. Using the HTBI primer set, a first-round RT-PCR was run on the TCR CDR3. In TCRdb, the multiplex PCR reads were re-called with MiXCR into one record per CDR3 protein. The sample has around 720,000 distinct CDR3 sequences; roughly 32% are singletons.

The rearrangement links TRBV7-7 to TRBJ1-1; D ambiguous. Sequenced sample: blood. The receptor was derived from a woman in her thirties or forties with Graves' hyperthyroidism. The CDR3 loop reads CASSLMMNTEAFF. In DNA, the CDR3 is TGTGCTAGCAGCTTAATGATGAACACTGAAGCTTTCTTT.